Listed below are T cell receptor beta chains from one sample, sequenced in a study of blood T cell repertoires in COVID-19. Generated by immunoSEQ multiplex PCR, the TCRdb table keeps only in-frame clones and is missing some. The sample contains about 230,000 clones, roughly 84% of which appear only once. The specimen was peripheral blood. These receptors all come from a middle-aged man who had recovered from COVID-19. CDR3s include the opening cysteine and the closing phenylalanine or tryptophan. D genes are given only for firm matches. Not every row has a clone size; where given, it reads once, few, many or a size class.

V: TRBV20-1; size: -; D: TRBD2; J: TRBJ2-2; DNA: TGCAGTGCTAGTGAAGGACTAGCCTTCACCGGGGAGCTGTTTTTT; CDR3: CSASEGLAFTGELFF
V: TRBV6-1; size: -; D: -; J: TRBJ2-7; DNA: TGTGCCAGCAGTGATTGGCAGACACTCCTACGGAAGCAGTACTTC; CDR3: CASSDWQTLLRKQYF
V: TRBV5-1; size: -; D: -; J: TRBJ2-7; DNA: TGCGCCAGCAGCTTGGCCCTTTCCTACGAGCAGTACTTC; CDR3: CASSLALSYEQYF
V: TRBV7-2; size: many; D: -; J: TRBJ1-5; DNA: TGTGCCAGCAGCTTAGATTACAACCAGCCCCAGCATTTT; CDR3: CASSLDYNQPQHF
V: TRBV3-1/TRBV3-2; size: -; D: TRBD2; J: TRBJ2-3; DNA: TGTGCCAGCAGCCAAGGATCTAGCGGGAGAACAGATACGCAGTATTTT; CDR3: CASSQGSSGRTDTQYF
V: TRBV5-1; size: few; D: TRBD1; J: TRBJ2-7; DNA: TGCGCCAGCAGCTTGGCCGGGACAGGGGCCTTTGAGCAGTACTTC; CDR3: CASSLAGTGAFEQYF
V: TRBV5-8; size: -; D: -; J: TRBJ1-1; DNA: TGTGCCAGCAGCTTGGGAATCGACAGGATCACTGAAGCTTTCTTT; CDR3: CASSLGIDRITEAFF
V: TRBV7-9; size: -; D: -; J: TRBJ1-4; DNA: TGTGCCAGCAGCCTCCCTTTGTCAGGGTCGGAAAAACTGTTTTTT; CDR3: CASSLPLSGSEKLFF
V: TRBV5-4; size: -; D: -; J: TRBJ1-2; DNA: TGTGCCAGCAGCTTCACAGGAATATTAGGCTACACCTTC; CDR3: CASSFTGILGYTF
V: TRBV19; size: -; D: -; J: TRBJ1-5; DNA: TGTGCCAGTAGTATAGATCGTTGGGACTGGCCCCAGCATTTT; CDR3: CASSIDRWDWPQHF
V: TRBV5-1; size: -; D: TRBD1; J: TRBJ2-7; DNA: TGCGCCAGCAGCCCCTCAGGACAGGCGACCTACGAGCAGTACTTC; CDR3: CASSPSGQATYEQYF
V: TRBV14; size: -; D: -; J: TRBJ2-3; DNA: TGTGCCAGAACTAGCACAGATACGCAGTATTTT; CDR3: CARTSTDTQYF
V: TRBV12-5; size: once; D: TRBD2; J: TRBJ2-7; DNA: TGTGCTAGTGGTTTAGGGCTAGCGGGATACGAGCAGTACTTC; CDR3: CASGLGLAGYEQYF
V: TRBV12-5; size: -; D: -; J: TRBJ2-7; DNA: TGTGCTAGTGGTTTGGTCCGGGACACCCGCTACGAGCAGTACTTC; CDR3: CASGLVRDTRYEQYF
V: TRBV9; size: many; D: TRBD1; J: TRBJ1-5; DNA: TGTGCCAGCAGCTCGACCGGGACAGCCCTGCGGCCCCAGCATTTT; CDR3: CASSSTGTALRPQHF
V: TRBV5-1; size: -; D: TRBD2; J: TRBJ2-7; DNA: TGCGCCAGCAGCTTGGCCTTCGGGAGGGACGAGCAGTACTTC; CDR3: CASSLAFGRDEQYF
V: TRBV9; size: -; D: -; J: TRBJ2-7; DNA: TGTGCCAGCAGCGGGGGGGACAGTACTTCCTACGAGCAGTACTTC; CDR3: CASSGGDSTSYEQYF
V: TRBV6-2/TRBV6-3; size: many; D: -; J: TRBJ2-7; DNA: TGTGCCAGCAGTTACCCGGAGGGCGAGCAGTACTTC; CDR3: CASSYPEGEQYF
V: TRBV5-1; size: -; D: TRBD1; J: TRBJ1-1; DNA: TGCGCCAGCAGCCGTCAGGGGGAAATCGCTGAAGCTTTCTTT; CDR3: CASSRQGEIAEAFF
V: TRBV6-4; size: -; D: -; J: TRBJ2-3; DNA: TGTGCCAGCAGTGACTCCAACACAGATACGCAGTATTTT; CDR3: CASSDSNTDTQYF
V: TRBV6-4; size: -; D: -; J: TRBJ1-2; DNA: TGTGCCAGGGAAACGTGGGGGCTAGGCATAGATGGCTACACCTTC; CDR3: CARETWGLGIDGYTF
V: TRBV19; size: few; D: -; J: TRBJ2-7; DNA: TGTGCCAGTAGTATGAACAGGGACCCCTACGAGCAGTACTTC; CDR3: CASSMNRDPYEQYF
V: TRBV6-5; size: few; D: -; J: TRBJ1-6; DNA: TGTGCCAGCAGTTACCTACGGGGGGGCGCGATAGTCCACTTT; CDR3: CASSYLRGGAIVHF
V: TRBV6-5; size: -; D: TRBD2; J: TRBJ2-5; DNA: TGTGCCAGCAGTTTCATCACGGGGGGGCGGAGAGAGACCCAGTACTTC; CDR3: CASSFITGGRRETQYF
V: TRBV9; size: once; D: TRBD1; J: TRBJ1-2; DNA: TGTGCCAGCAGCGAAACAGGGGCAAGCTATGGCTACACCTTC; CDR3: CASSETGASYGYTF
V: TRBV28; size: -; D: -; J: TRBJ2-5; DNA: TGTGCCAGCAGTTTATATCGGGAGAGGGAGACCCAGTACTTC; CDR3: CASSLYRERETQYF
V: TRBV11-2; size: -; D: -; J: TRBJ2-5; DNA: TGTGCCAGCAGCTTAGATCTAGCCAAAGAGACCCAGTACTTC; CDR3: CASSLDLAKETQYF
V: TRBV29-1; size: -; D: -; J: TRBJ2-5; DNA: TGCAGCGGAAGGACAGAGGAGACCCAGTACTTC; CDR3: CSGRTEETQYF
V: TRBV18; size: once; D: TRBD2; J: TRBJ2-1; DNA: TGTGCCAGCTCACCACGACTAGCGGATTACAATGAGCAGTTCTTC; CDR3: CASSPRLADYNEQFF
V: TRBV27; size: -; D: TRBD1; J: TRBJ1-4; DNA: TGTGCCAGCAGTCATGGACAGGGTCGGGAAAAACTGTTTTTT; CDR3: CASSHGQGREKLFF
V: TRBV30; size: -; D: TRBD1; J: TRBJ1-1; DNA: TGTGCCTGGCTTTTAATGGACAGGGATGTGGCTTTCTTT; CDR3: CAWLLMDRDVAFF
V: TRBV5-1; size: -; D: TRBD2; J: TRBJ2-1; DNA: TGCGCCAGCAGCTTGAACGGGGGGGCCTACAATGAGCAGTTCTTC; CDR3: CASSLNGGAYNEQFF
V: TRBV7-8; size: -; D: -; J: TRBJ2-1; DNA: TGTGCCAGCAGCCCCCGACAGGTGAGGCAGTTCTTC; CDR3: CASSPRQVRQFF
V: TRBV19; size: -; D: TRBD2; J: TRBJ2-1; DNA: TGTGCCAGTAGTATTGGGCTAGCGGTGGTTTACGAAAACAATGAGCAGTTCTTC; CDR3: CASSIGLAVVYENNEQFF
V: TRBV6-5; size: -; D: TRBD1; J: TRBJ2-5; DNA: TGTGCCAGCAGTCCCGGGACAGGGACCCAAGAGACCCAGTACTTC; CDR3: CASSPGTGTQETQYF
V: TRBV6-2/TRBV6-3; size: few; D: TRBD2; J: TRBJ2-2; DNA: TGTGCCAGCAGTAAACTAGCGGGAGAGCCCGGGGAGCTGTTTTTT; CDR3: CASSKLAGEPGELFF
V: TRBV27; size: -; D: -; J: TRBJ1-3; DNA: TGTGCCAGCGGCCGAACTGGAAACACCATATATTTT; CDR3: CASGRTGNTIYF
V: TRBV3-1/TRBV3-2; size: -; D: TRBD2; J: TRBJ2-5; DNA: TGTGCCAGCAGCCAAGCGGGGGGGACCGAGACCCAGTACTTC; CDR3: CASSQAGGTETQYF
V: TRBV30; size: -; D: -; J: TRBJ2-1; DNA: TGTGCCTGGAGTGCGAGCGAATACAATGAGCAGTTCTTC; CDR3: CAWSASEYNEQFF
V: TRBV27; size: -; D: -; J: TRBJ1-2; DNA: TGTGCCAGCAGTTTTGTATCCCACGACACGGGAGGCTACACCTTC; CDR3: CASSFVSHDTGGYTF
V: TRBV12-3/TRBV12-4; size: -; D: -; J: TRBJ2-7; DNA: TGTGCCAGCAGTCTTAAAGTCGGCGAGCAGTACTTC; CDR3: CASSLKVGEQYF
V: TRBV27; size: -; D: TRBD2; J: TRBJ2-7; DNA: TGTGCCAGCAGTTTAAACTTACGGGGGGACGAGCAGTACTTC; CDR3: CASSLNLRGDEQYF
V: TRBV10-3; size: -; D: -; J: TRBJ2-7; DNA: TGTGCCATCAGTCTTAACATTCACCAGACAGTTTCCTCCTACGAGCAGTACTTC; CDR3: CAISLNIHQTVSSYEQYF
V: TRBV25-1; size: -; D: -; J: TRBJ2-3; DNA: TGTGCCAGCAGTGATCAACAGGGTACGAGCACAGATACGCAGTATTTT; CDR3: CASSDQQGTSTDTQYF
V: TRBV13; size: -; D: -; J: TRBJ1-1; DNA: TGTGCCAGCAGCTTAGGGACAGGCGGAAAAGCTTTCTTT; CDR3: CASSLGTGGKAFF
V: TRBV6-5; size: -; D: -; J: TRBJ1-5; DNA: TGTGCCAGCAGTTACCCGGCGGGGATTAGCAATCAGCCCCAGCATTTT; CDR3: CASSYPAGISNQPQHF
V: TRBV9; size: -; D: -; J: TRBJ2-3; DNA: TGTGCCAGCAGCGTAGGCGTTGATACGCAGTATTTT; CDR3: CASSVGVDTQYF
V: TRBV29-1; size: -; D: TRBD2; J: TRBJ2-1; DNA: TGCAGCGCGATTGTTAGCGGGGGGGCCAATGAGCAGTTCTTC; CDR3: CSAIVSGGANEQFF
V: TRBV29-1; size: -; D: TRBD1; J: TRBJ2-3; DNA: TGCAGCGTTGATGGAGGCCTGACAGGGGGCCCGACAGATACGCAGTATTTT; CDR3: CSVDGGLTGGPTDTQYF
V: TRBV5-1; size: few; D: TRBD2; J: TRBJ2-5; DNA: TGCGCCAGCAGCTTTAGCGGGAGGGGGGAGACCCAGTACTTC; CDR3: CASSFSGRGETQYF
V: TRBV12-3/TRBV12-4; size: -; D: -; J: TRBJ2-1; DNA: TGTGCCAGCAGCCGAGATTACAATGAGCAGTTCTTC; CDR3: CASSRDYNEQFF
V: TRBV7-2; size: -; D: TRBD2; J: TRBJ2-1; DNA: TGTGCCAGCAGGTCCGGGACTAGCGGGGCCAACAATGAGCAGTTCTTC; CDR3: CASRSGTSGANNEQFF
V: TRBV12-3/TRBV12-4; size: -; D: -; J: TRBJ1-2; DNA: TGTGCCAGCAGTTTTCAGGTCCCGGCCGGCTACACCTTC; CDR3: CASSFQVPAGYTF
V: TRBV7-9; size: -; D: -; J: TRBJ1-2; DNA: TGTGCCAGCGGGGGAGGGCAGAACTATGGCTACACCTTC; CDR3: CASGGGQNYGYTF
V: TRBV28; size: -; D: -; J: TRBJ2-7; DNA: TGTGCCAGCAGTTTCTTGGGCAGGGCCTACGAGCAGTACTTC; CDR3: CASSFLGRAYEQYF